The 30 T cell receptor beta chains below come from one sample, sequenced in a study of a mutant IDH1 vaccine in newly diagnosed glioma. Only in-frame clones appear in the TCRdb table, and some are missing; sequencing was by immunoSEQ multiplex PCR. This sample has roughly 70,000 clones, with about 86% found just once. The time point denotes: baseline, week 1 (first vaccination visit). Sample treatment: pre-vaccination baseline after standard-of-care therapy. This sample comprised PBMCs, obtained from a glioma patient treated with radiotherapy, temozolomide or both. The receptors were sampled from a man aged 25-40 years with glioma.

DNA of the CDR3: TGCGCCAGCAGCCGCGGAGGGGGAGATACGCAGTATTTT. Translation gives CASSRGGGDTQYF. V and J are TRBV5-1 and TRBJ2-3; D tentatively reads TRBD1 or TRBD2 (6 bases each). The CDR3 length is 13 residues. CDR1 is SGHRS, CDR2 YFSETQ, per germline. V was trimmed by 4 bases and J by 5 bases, leaving 11 bases between them.

In this sample, this clone turned up once. This rearrangement joins TRBV6-1 to TRBJ1-4; D possibly corresponds to TRBD1 (6 bases). This CDR3 has 14 residues. The V and J ends lost 7 bases and 7 bases respectively, with 16 bases between them. Germline assignment: CDR1 MNHNS and CDR2 SASEGT. The CDR3 is CASTEGGKVEKLFF. DNA of the CDR3: TGTGCCAGCACCGAAGGGGGGAAGGTTGAAAAACTGTTTTTT.

The V call is TRBV5-1, the J call TRBJ2-5; 9 bases agree with TRBD1. CDR1 SGHRS and CDR2 YFSETQ come from the germline V gene. Trimming took 4 bases from V and 0 from J; bases not matched to a gene: 16. This CDR3 has 19 residues. The CDR3 reads CASSTQPATGGANQETQYF. The CDR3 DNA follows: TGCGCCAGCAGCACACAGCCGGCCACAGGGGGCGCGAACCAAGAGACCCAGTACTTC.

The chain joins TRBV7-2 to TRBJ2-7; D unresolved. Germline values: CDR1 SGHTA, CDR2 FQGNSA. The CDR3 spans 14 residues. With 5 bases removed from V and 5 bases from J, the gap between germline ends came to 16 bases. The CDR3 here is CASSLPFDLHEQYF. The CDR3 DNA reads as TGTGCCAGCAGCCTCCCTTTCGACCTCCACGAGCAGTACTTC.

The rearrangement uses TRBV28 and TRBJ2-1; no clear D gene. This CDR3 is built from 14 residues. Germline loops: CDR1 MDHEN, CDR2 SYDVKM. Trimming shortened V by 6 bases and J by 0 bases, and 9 bases separated the two germline ends. The CDR3 sequence: CASSRLSSYNEQFF. CDR3 nucleotide sequence: TGTGCCAGCAGCCGTTTGAGCTCCTACAATGAGCAGTTCTTC.

The J gene is TRBJ2-3, the V gene TRBV13; 12 bases are shared with TRBD2. The CDR3 contains 18 residues. Per germline, CDR1 PRHDT and CDR2 FYEKMQ (reference sequence). V lost 4 bases to trimming and J lost 2 bases; unmatched junction nucleotides: 10. The CDR3 reads CASSYLAGGPDFTDTQYF. The CDR3 DNA reads TGTGCCAGCAGCTATCTAGCGGGGGGGCCCGACTTCACAGATACGCAGTATTTT. The whole variable domain, filled in from reference TRBV13 and TRBJ2-3, reads AAGVIQSPRHLIKEKRETATLKCYPIPRHDTVYWYQQGPGQDPQFLISFYEKMQSDKGSIPDRFSAQQFSDYHSELNMSSLELGDSALYFCASSYLAGGPDFTDTQYFGPGTRLTVL.

This sequence joins TRBV5-1 and TRBJ2-3, with D uncertain. The germline V gene encodes CDR1 SGHRS and CDR2 YFSETQ. This CDR3 comprises 14 residues. V dropped 0 bases and J dropped 4 bases, with 9 bases sitting between them. CDR3 in amino acids: CASSLGAAADTQYF. The CDR3 bases are TGCGCCAGCAGCTTGGGGGCCGCAGCAGATACGCAGTATTTT.

The chain is built from TRBV11-2 and TRBJ2-7; 8 positions match TRBD2. The CDR3 is 16 residues long. CDR1 and CDR2 (germline): SGHAT, FQNNGV. V dropped 3 bases and J dropped 4; count of bases not matched to a gene: 11. CDR3 nucleotides: TGTGCCAGCAGCTTTATCCCAACTAGCGGCACATACGAGCAGTACTTC. Its protein product is CASSFIPTSGTYEQYF. Filled out from reference TRBV11-2 and TRBJ2-7, the complete variable domain reads EAGVAQSPRYKIIEKRQSVAFWCNPISGHATLYWYQQILGQGPKLLIQFQNNGVVDDSQLPKDRFSAERLKGVDSTLKIQPAKLEDSAVYLCASSFIPTSGTYEQYFGPGTRLTVT.

The V call is TRBV27, the J call TRBJ2-1; TRBD2 aligns across 7 bases. Germline trimming cut 7 bases from V and 6 bases from J; bases unmatched to any gene: 15. The CDR3 consists of 16 residues. Germline V gene sequence: CDR1 MNHEY, CDR2 SMNVEV (reference sequence). CDR3 protein: CASKTRDRGGLNEQFF. The CDR3 DNA is TGTGCCAGCAAAACCAGGGACCGGGGAGGGCTCAATGAGCAGTTCTTC.

This clone was picked up a small number of times. The gene calls are TRBV4-2 and TRBJ1-2, with a possible D match to TRBD1 (6 bases). In germline, CDR1 is LGHNA, CDR2 YNFKEQ. There are 14 residues in the CDR3. Trimming pared 3 bases from V and 0 bases from J, leaving 8 bases between. The CDR3 here is CASSQDRANYGYTF. Written as DNA, the CDR3 is TGTGCCAGCAGCCAGGACAGAGCTAACTATGGCTACACCTTC.

The V call is TRBV29-1, the J call TRBJ1-5; the match to TRBD1 covers 9 bases. This CDR3 spans 14 amino acids. The V gene end was trimmed by 7 bases and the J gene end by 7 bases; junction bases not matched to a gene: 11. Germline assignment: CDR1 SQVTM and CDR2 ANQGSEA. CDR3 protein: CSATGTGPHQPQHF. Here the CDR3 DNA reads TGCAGCGCAACCGGGACAGGGCCCCACCAGCCCCAGCATTTT.

The chain links TRBV5-1 to TRBJ1-4; a possible D gene is TRBD1 (5 bases). Germline-derived CDR1 and CDR2 are SGHRS and YFSETQ. The CDR3 is 14 amino acids. Deletions cut 3 bases from V and 7 bases from J, with 13 bases between. The CDR3 DNA is TGCGCCAGCAGCTGGGGGATTGGTGGTGAAAAACTGTTTTTT. It specifies CASSWGIGGEKLFF.

The chain uses TRBV14 and TRBJ2-5; D uncertain. CDR1 is SGHDN, CDR2 FVKESK, per germline. V lost 3 bases and J 6 bases, leaving 14 bases between the germline ends. The CDR3 loop spans 14 amino acids. CDR3 loop: CASSQVPALQTQYF. The CDR3, as DNA: TGTGCCAGCAGCCAGGTACCCGCTCTTCAGACCCAGTACTTC.

This sequence joins TRBV28 and TRBJ1-5; D unclear. The V end lost 6 bases, the J end lost 0 bases, and 24 bases lay between the germline ends. The CDR3 runs 19 residues. Germline CDR1 and CDR2: MDHEN and SYDVKM. Here the CDR3 reads CASSVKQEIYLYSNQPQHF. The CDR3, as DNA: TGTGCCAGCAGCGTAAAGCAGGAGATTTACCTTTATAGCAATCAGCCCCAGCATTTT.

This rearrangement joins TRBV7-8 to TRBJ2-3; D is uncertain. Trimming shortened V by 4 bases and J by 5 bases, and 22 bases separated the two germline ends. CDR3 length: 17 amino acids. The germline V gene has CDR1 SGHVS and CDR2 FQNEAQ. The CDR3 loop is CASSSWLAGPLQDTQYF. CDR3 nucleotides: TGTGCCAGCAGCTCCTGGTTGGCAGGTCCTCTCCAAGATACGCAGTATTTT. Complete variable domain (other parts from reference TRBV7-8 and TRBJ2-3): GAGVSQSPRYKVAKRGQDVALRCDPISGHVSLFWYQQALGQGPEFLTYFQNEAQLDKSGLPSDRFFAERPEGSVSTLKIQRTQQEDSAVYLCASSSWLAGPLQDTQYFGPGTRLTVL.

The chain is built from TRBV11-2 and TRBJ2-3; a weak D match, TRBD1 (6 bases). The germline V and J ends were trimmed by 3 bases and 6 bases, with 16 bases remaining between them. There are 15 residues in the CDR3. From germline, CDR1 is SGHAT and CDR2 FQNNGV. CDR3 in amino acids: CASSLQGSFRDTQYF. The CDR3 nucleotides are TGTGCCAGCAGCTTGCAGGGGAGTTTTCGGGATACGCAGTATTTT.

This chain uses TRBV5-1 with TRBJ1-1; 11 bases align to TRBD1. Germline values: CDR1 SGHRS, CDR2 YFSETQ. This CDR3 is built from 13 residues. V shed 3 bases and J 12 bases; nucleotides not matched to a gene: 7. CDR3 coding DNA: TGCGCCAGCAGCTGGACAGGGGGCGCGTGGTCTTTCTTT. Protein product: CASSWTGGAWSFF.

The gene calls are TRBV19 and TRBJ1-5, with D uncertain. This CDR3 has 14 amino acids. Deletions cut 7 bases from V and 5 bases from J, with 15 bases between. Per germline, CDR1 LNHDA and CDR2 SQIVND (reference sequence). The chain's CDR3 is CASKKGGLDQPQHF. The DNA for the CDR3 is TGTGCCAGTAAAAAGGGAGGGCTTGATCAGCCCCAGCATTTT. Based on the CDR3 plus reference TRBV19 and TRBJ1-5, the full variable domain is DGGITQSPKYLFRKEGQNVTLSCEQNLNHDAMYWYRQDPGQGLRLIYYSQIVNDFQKGDIAEGYSVSREKKESFPLTVTSAQKNPTAFYLCASKKGGLDQPQHFGDGTRLSIL.

The rearrangement links TRBV6-6 to TRBJ1-5; D is uncertain. Trimming removed 3 bases at V and 7 bases at J, with 13 bases between. CDR1 and CDR2 from the germline V gene are MNHNY and SVGAGI (reference sequence). The CDR3 sequence is 14 residues long. The DNA for the CDR3 is TGTGCCAGCAGTTATCAGAGAGGGAGCCAGCCCCAGCATTTT. This sequence encodes CASSYQRGSQPQHF.

The rearrangement joins TRBV6-1 to TRBJ2-1; 7 positions match TRBD2. The CDR3 is made up of 15 amino acids. Looked up from germline, CDR1 is MNHNS and CDR2 is SASEGT. Trimming removed 1 base from V and 7 bases from J; junction bases left unmatched: 7. CDR3: CASSEGGAAGNEQFF. The CDR3 coding sequence is TGTGCCAGCAGTGAAGGTGGGGCAGCGGGAAATGAGCAGTTCTTC.

This sequence joins TRBV5-4 and TRBJ1-2; 8 positions match TRBD1. Germline CDR1 SGHNT, CDR2 YYREEE (reference sequence). Losses at the gene ends were 4 bases for V and 2 bases for J; bases not matched to a gene: 1. This CDR3 is 13 amino acids long. The CDR3 DNA is TGTGCCAGCAGCAGGACAGGGAACTATGGCTACACCTTC. It yields the protein CASSRTGNYGYTF.

The V call is TRBV11-2, the J call TRBJ2-7, with TRBD1 matching over 9 bases. V dropped 4 bases and J dropped 0; count of bases not matched to a gene: 4. Germline V gene lookup returns CDR1 SGHAT and CDR2 FQNNGV. CDR3 length: 15 amino acids. The DNA for the CDR3 is TGTGCCAGCAGCTGGGACAGGGAGGGCTCCTACGAGCAGTACTTC. Translation gives CASSWDREGSYEQYF.

V gene TRBV6-1 combines with J gene TRBJ1-2, with D hard to call. This CDR3 comprises 11 residues. V gave up 3 bases and J gave up 3 bases, with 2 bases separating them. Germline loops: CDR1 MNHNS, CDR2 SASEGT. The CDR3 sequence: CASSDYYGYTF. The CDR3 DNA reads TGTGCCAGCAGTGATTACTATGGCTACACCTTC.

The chain recombines TRBV25-1 with TRBJ1-2; D might be TRBD1 (6 bases). Germline V gene sequence: CDR1 MGHDK, CDR2 SYGVNS. This CDR3 is 12 amino acids long. Trimming left V 6 bases short and J 8 bases short, with 13 bases between. CDR3 amino acids: CASSLGAAGYTF. In nucleotides, the CDR3 is TGTGCCAGCAGCCTGGGGGCAGCCGGCTACACCTTC.

The CDR3 nucleotides are TGTGCCAGCAGCTTCTGGGGAGCCAAAAACATTCAGTACTTC. Translation: CASSFWGAKNIQYF. The rearrangement joins TRBV5-4 to TRBJ2-4; D not resolved. The germline V gene encodes CDR1 SGHNT and CDR2 YYREEE (reference sequence). V shed 2 bases and J shed 0 bases, with 6 bases lying between them. This CDR3 has 14 amino acids.

This clone was counted only a few times. The CDR3 sequence: CASSFPDRDYNSPLHF. The CDR3 DNA reads as TGTGCCAGCAGCTTCCCGGACAGGGACTATAATTCACCCCTCCACTTT. The V and J genes are TRBV5-5 and TRBJ1-6, with TRBD1 identical over 8 bases. The V gene's germline CDR1 is SGHKS and CDR2 YYEKEE (reference sequence). This CDR3 comprises 16 residues. The J segment lost 3 bases and the V segment lost 2 bases, leaving 4 bases of the junction unmatched.

The CDR3 sequence: CASLMGSYNEQFF. DNA for the CDR3: TGTGCCAGCTTAATGGGTTCCTACAATGAGCAGTTCTTC. The chain links TRBV6-1 to TRBJ2-1, with D uncertain. With 8 bases removed from V and 1 base from J, the gap between germline ends came to 9 bases. From germline, CDR1 is MNHNS and CDR2 SASEGT. The CDR3 has 13 amino acids.

In this sample, this clone turned up once. The chain employs TRBV6-5 and TRBJ1-3; a possible D gene is TRBD1 (5 bases). Germline V gives CDR1 MNHEY, CDR2 SVGAGI. CDR3 length: 13 amino acids. Trimming cost V 2 bases and J 4 bases, with 6 bases left between them. CDR3 loop: CASSYGAGNTIYF. CDR3 bases: TGTGCCAGCAGTTACGGGGCCGGAAACACCATATATTTT.

This clone was seen only a few times. The chain carries TRBV9 and TRBJ2-6, with no clear D. The CDR3 sequence is 14 residues long. CDR1 is SGDLS, CDR2 YYNGEE, per germline. Trimming took off 3 bases at V and 2 bases at J, with 6 bases between the two ends. The CDR3 spells CASSAVAGANVLTF. CDR3 coding DNA: TGTGCCAGCAGCGCTGTAGCTGGGGCCAACGTCCTGACTTTC. Supplemented by reference TRBV9 and TRBJ2-6, the full variable domain reads DSGVTQTPKHLITATGQRVTLRCSPRSGDLSVYWYQQSLDQGLQFLIQYYNGEERAKGNILERFSAQQFPDLHSELNLSSLELGDSALYFCASSAVAGANVLTFGAGSRLTVL.

The V call is TRBV5-8, the J call TRBJ2-6, with 7 nucleotides matching TRBD1. This CDR3 is built from 17 residues. The germline CDR1 and CDR2 sequences are SGHTS and YDEGEE. V lost 0 bases to trimming and J lost 0 bases; unmatched junction nucleotides: 3. The CDR3 nucleotides are TGTGCCAGCAGCTTGGGAGACAGGGACTCTGGGGCCAACGTCCTGACTTTC. This codes for CASSLGDRDSGANVLTF.